The clone carrying this T cell receptor (beta chain) has a single count. The data originate from a study of blood T cell repertoires in COVID-19. The wider study: The origin of the acute and convalescent COVID-19 samples was the United States, Italy and Spain. T cells, B-cell-depleted T cells, or PBMCs supplied cDNA or gDNA.

Germline V gene sequence: CDR1 LNHDA, CDR2 SQIVND (reference sequence). Trimming shortened V by 2 bases and J by 7 bases, and 14 bases separated the two germline ends. The CDR3 has 14 residues. Original handling: Estimation of nucleated cell counts was performed using reference gene primer amplification. The assay was immunoSEQ multiplex PCR, and TCRdb's table has in-frame clones only and misses some. V and J calls and clone size come straight from that table; D and trimming were deduced from the DNA. The data show about 210,000 clones, roughly 94% seen once. The chain carries TRBV19 and TRBJ1-1; the D gene is possibly TRBD1 (6 bases). The origin of this receptor is a man younger than 45 with acute or convalescent COVID-19. The sample was peripheral blood. The CDR3: CASSIRGTQNEAFF. Here the CDR3 DNA reads TGTGCCAGTAGTATAAGGGGGACGCAAAATGAAGCTTTCTTT.